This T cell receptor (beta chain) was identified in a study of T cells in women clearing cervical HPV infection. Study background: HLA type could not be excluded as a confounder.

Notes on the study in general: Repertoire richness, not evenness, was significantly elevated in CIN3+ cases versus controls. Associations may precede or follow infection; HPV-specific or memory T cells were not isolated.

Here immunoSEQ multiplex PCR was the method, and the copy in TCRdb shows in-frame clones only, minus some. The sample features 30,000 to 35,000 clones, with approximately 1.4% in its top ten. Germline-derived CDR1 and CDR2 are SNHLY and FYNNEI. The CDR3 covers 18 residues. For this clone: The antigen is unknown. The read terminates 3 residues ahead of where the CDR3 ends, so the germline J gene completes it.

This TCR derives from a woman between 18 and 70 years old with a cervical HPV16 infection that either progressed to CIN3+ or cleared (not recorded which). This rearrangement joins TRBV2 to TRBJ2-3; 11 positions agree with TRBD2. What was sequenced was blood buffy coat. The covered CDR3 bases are TGTGCCAGCAGCCTTCTAGCGGGGGGTCTTAGGGGTGAAGAGACG. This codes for CASSLLAGGLRGEET. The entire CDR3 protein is CASSLLAGGLRGEETQYF.